What follows describes a single TCR beta chain. Its binding antigen is unknown. No clone much larger than this one lies a single base away; base qualities are absent. The library was generated by the immunoSEQ multiplex PCR assay. For the multiplex PCR, a mixture combining 60 forward primers for TCR Vbeta segments and 13 reverse primers for TCR Jbeta segments was used. The CDR3 region of rearranged TCR beta genes was amplified from genomic DNA by a multiplex PCR assay. The amplified TCR beta libraries were sequenced on the Illumina HiSeq System as 87-base-pair reads. In the paper's pipeline: Across the 700 or so repertoires, a later analysis counted 80 million or so unique TCR beta chains, around 11 million of which were shared by at least two donors. Raw reads were error-corrected and collapsed into unique sequences with a nearest-neighbor algorithm that merged closely related sequences to remove PCR and sequencing errors. To assign V, D and J gene segments, CDR3 sequences were aligned to IMGT reference sequences. For a sequence to be retained, a match of at least six nucleotides was required to both a V gene segment and a J gene segment. A rearrangement was called productive if the CDR3 had no stop codons and remained in frame with V and J, and every other rearrangement was called non-productive. Following IMGT convention, CDR3 was defined as the stretch from the second conserved V-encoded cysteine to the conserved J-encoded phenylalanine. The earlier analysis of about 530 of the donors excluded any sequence lacking an unambiguous match to a single V gene segment. In an earlier analysis of approximately 560 of the donors, a V segment was called functional when productive rearrangements were above 56.7%, and segregating when the standard deviation between donors exceeded 5%. A statistical classification framework was built to diagnose cytomegalovirus status from the catalog of TCR beta chain sequences. A later analysis assigned V and J genes by comparing TCR nucleotide sequences with IMGT/GENE-DB human TR gene sequences. Using the TCRdist pipeline, a later analysis assigned CDR3 sequences along with most-parsimonious VDJ recombination scenarios. In a later analysis, every TCR beta chain was defined by the combination of its CDR3 amino acid sequence and its V-gene family, and reads without a unique V-gene family were dropped. As a way to deal with suspected cross-contamination and a sequencing artifact, a later analysis dropped hundreds of nucleotide sequences that were highly shared and had low generation probability. In a later analysis, a clonal expansion index was calculated for each public chain from normalized within-repertoire ranks of inferred template counts. Generation probabilities in a later analysis came from a VDJ recombination model fitted to out-of-frame rearrangements, and those results were checked against IGoR. A later analysis scored TCR-TCR, TCR-HLA and TCR-CMV co-occurrence with hypergeometric tests, applying a repertoire-size bias correction to TCR pairs. To estimate false discovery rates, a later analysis permuted the HLA or CMV assignments 20 times. In a later analysis, co-occurring TCRs were grouped using DBSCAN, with TCRdist sequence similarity added in when clustering inside HLA-allele-positive subsets. Co-occurrence clustering excluded repertoires with fewer than 30,000 or more than 120,000 public chains, plus five with anomalous nucleotide sharing. What TCRdb holds here is the immuneACCESS table cut down to in-frame rearrangements. Part of the clones is not present; checked against another copy, under half of the missing clones reflect an unresolved V gene, and the others are unexplained. D and trimming come from the DNA, and the V and J calls and clone size come from that table. This sample lists about 97,000 clones; around 79% were detected once. The ten top clones hold under 2% of the sample.

The CDR3 covers 17 residues, taking in both the cysteine and the phenylalanine. This entry keeps only the CDR3 DNA: 51 bases, framed from base 1. CDR1 and CDR2 (LNHDA, SQIVND) derive from the germline V gene (reference sequence). Ends trimmed: V by 6 bases, J by 8 bases; bases unmatched to a gene: 20. The cohort comprised under 700 healthy bone marrow donors. At the time of sampling, every cohort member was nominally healthy, though immune exposures that went unrecorded were likely present. The donor was CMV seronegative and belonged to the group of 350 to 400 seronegative cohort members. Every donor gave a peripheral blood sample, and the peripheral blood mononuclear cells from that sample were used for TCR beta sequencing. The Qiagen DNeasy Blood Extraction Kit was used to extract genomic DNA from the blood cell samples. This sample was included in a study of cytomegalovirus exposure and HLA in healthy donors (dated by TCRdb to between 2016 and 2019). For the study in its entirety: An earlier analysis of 587 of the donors reported more than 250 Gb of sequence data and around 120 million unique TCR beta sequences from 150 million to 200 million T cells. Approximately 310 gigabases of sequencing data and 80 million or so unique TCR sequences were included in an early release covering roughly 600 HLA-typed donors. The genetic ancestry cluster associated with self-reported Caucasian donors included 81% of the 398 genotyped donors. The study aimed to test whether signatures of past pathogen exposure could be identified by cataloging public T cell receptors. Using immunosequencing, the study profiled T cell repertoires from 666 subjects and related those repertoires to cytomegalovirus serostatus. Along with the roughly 700-subject first cohort, a separate validation cohort of over a hundred different subjects was used. To predict cytomegalovirus infection status, the study brought together high-throughput TCR immunosequencing, statistical association of individual TCRs with disease status, and machine learning. A later analysis re-examined previously published TCR beta repertoires from around 670 donors and added high-resolution HLA genotyping to investigate patterns of TCR occurrence. Rather than using new phenotypic data, the later analysis identified candidate immune exposures from TCR beta sequences and from how often those sequences occurred across donors. In an earlier analysis of around 540 of the donors, high-throughput TCR beta sequencing was used to judge whether each TCR beta V gene segment behaved as functional or pseudogenic. Donor age, sex, ethnicity and CMV serostatus were compiled alongside the repertoire data. A later genetic analysis took genome-wide SNP genotypes for about three fifths of the 666 donors and used that subset as a discovery cohort. Every repertoire in the discovery cohort had been generated on one and the same sequencing platform. HLA typing covered class I and class II loci at four-digit resolution. Typing coverage differed by locus: A, B, C, DRB1 and DQB1 were typed in roughly 620-630 donors, DQA1 in roughly 510, DPA1 in around 580, and DPB1 in 450 to 490. Because of strong linkage in the cohort, a handful of DR-DQ haplotypes were treated as single units for association and clustering. On average, about 240,000 unique TCR beta nucleotide sequences were sequenced per donor among 398 genotyped donors of the cohort, with roughly 19% of those sequences being non-productive. Overall study outcomes, separate from this receptor: When HLA alleles, especially DR and DQ, strongly co-occurred, TCR associations were difficult to assign to individual alleles. Some IMGT-functional V segments, including TRBV6-2 and TRBV6-3, could not be distinguished by the 87-base-pair reads and were therefore excluded. In the study, around 150 TCR beta chains were listed as associated with cytomegalovirus. In vitro tests confirmed that a few of the cytomegalovirus-associated TCR beta chains recognize cytomegalovirus antigens. The authors suggested that the approach could potentially be generalized to other disease states and immunological phenotypes. This cohort had only TCR beta chains sequenced, and the lack of alpha or paired-chain data limited which features could be detected. The earlier analysis of about 600 of the donors excluded around 17 rarely observed V segments, including chromosome 9 orphons, because counts were too low. In an earlier analysis of some 500 of the donors, most TCR beta V segments were observed in productive rearrangements about 90% or about 30% of the time, broadly matching IMGT annotations. A later analysis associated about 16,000 TCR beta sequences with specific HLA alleles at a false discovery rate of 0.05. In both the original and validation cohorts, the classifier was reported to diagnose cytomegalovirus status with high specificity and sensitivity. According to a later analysis, most CMV-associated TCR beta chains appeared to be HLA-restricted, and the HLA associations seemed to be driven largely by CMV exposure. In a later genetic analysis, fewer N-insertions in productive TCRs were reported among donors in an Asian-associated ancestry cluster than the 666-donor mean. The only immune exposure information available for the cohort was CMV serostatus. According to a later analysis, TCR association rates differed among HLA loci, with DRB1 alleles showing the most associated TCRs and HLA-C alleles showing the fewest. Linkage disequilibrium might explain the correlated functional status among segregating V segments, but an unknown experimental factor could not be excluded. The presence/absence analyses assumed that sequencing depth was roughly uniform across donors, and that assumption may not be true. A further reported finding was that TCR beta sequences accurately predicted the HLA-A and HLA-B alleles for most subjects in the first cohort. The sequencing pipeline was judged likely to have produced a cluster of highly shared sequence variants as a technical artifact. While some public TCRs were present in many individuals, most TCR sequences turned up only very rarely across donors. V-gene and J-gene trimming of TCR beta chains was associated with a missense DCLRE1C variant in a later genetic analysis, and the association was replicated in an independent cohort. Because HLA typing was missing for some donors at each locus, association tests included only the typed subset. Compared with equally common non-associated chains, HLA-associated TCR beta chains in a later analysis were more clonally expanded and had lower generation probabilities. In a later analysis, several top co-occurrence clusters were reported to appear linked to parvovirus B19, influenza, CMV and Epstein-Barr virus.

This sequence uses TRBV19 and TRBJ1-2; TRBD1 lines up with 8 middle nucleotides. The receptor was isolated from a woman aged 35 to 49 in good health and CMV-seronegative. The sequenced sample consisted of PBMCs. The CDR3 reads CASRPPSGQGPGGGYTF. DNA sequence: TGTGCCAGTAGGCCCCCGAGTGGACAGGGACCGGGTGGCGGCTACACCTTC.